This T cell receptor beta chain was sequenced during a study of T cells after yellow fever vaccination (dated by TCRdb to the late 2010s). Study-wide context: The SMART-Seq v4 Ultra Low Input RNA kit was used to prepare libraries from fractions with low cell numbers. To track T-cell clones before and after primary and booster YFV17D yellow fever vaccination, bulk TCR alpha and beta repertoires were sequenced longitudinally. Two healthy male donors, one aged 18 to 30 and one aged 30 to 39 years, were included in the cohort. Blood was collected at multiple timepoints before and after primary and secondary immunization, and bulk PBMC replicates and cell subsets were isolated. Overall study outcomes, separate from this receptor: A small share of clonotypes was detected in both CD4 and CD8 compartments, with the overlap likely arising from convergent recombination. Compared with the primary T-cell response, the secondary T-cell response was faster but weaker, reaching its peak on day 5 rather than on day 15. Most clones expanded after primary vaccination (almost 98% of CD4 and around 88% of CD8) were re-detected after the booster, suggesting that broad memory maintenance occurred. Computational filtering was needed because FACS-sorted repertoires could contain abundant contaminating clonotypes from the bulk population. Because the study included only two donors, the extent to which the findings can be generalized is limited.

Including the terminal cysteine and phenylalanine, the CDR3 comprises 16 residues. The DNA shown is the 48-base CDR3, in frame from base 1. Per the germline V gene, LGHNA is the CDR1 and YNFKEQ is the CDR2. Germline trimming: 0 bases from V, 5 bases from J; junction bases outside gene matches: 7. Comment on this clonotype: Its specific antigen is unknown. No per-base quality is available; no much larger clone lies one base away.

Synthesis of TCR cDNA relied on 5'RACE template switching, a step that introduced a universal primer site along with unique molecular identifiers. Priming of cDNA synthesis was performed from both the TCR alpha and TCR beta constant segments. Libraries were amplified in two PCR steps, with sample barcodes and sequencing adapters added in the second step. Libraries were sequenced on Illumina HiSeq 2500 (2x100 bp) or NovaSeq (2x150 bp). Regarding the original processing steps: Reads were demultiplexed and collapsed into UMI consensus sequences with MIGEC, and V(D)J alignment was performed with MiXCR. Clonotypes responding to the vaccine were identified with edgeR on replicate PBMC samples, with the criteria of FDR below 0.01 and a log2 fold change above 5 up to day 15. Each bulk clonotype was labeled CD4 or CD8 based on which sequenced repertoire, CD4 or CD8, contained the clonotype at higher abundance. TCRdb handled the public reads itself, with Q25 trimming in fastp and clone calling in MiXCR, and kept productive beta chains. Each CDR3 protein appears once, grouped with its most common genes and DNA. It is TCRdb's table, rather than the study itself, that gives the V and J calls and clone size. This sample holds about 580,000 distinct CDR3 sequences; around 16% were observed only once. The ten most abundant clones make up around 15% of the sample.

This sample's treatment or condition label indicates: live attenuated yellow fever vaccine strain. At each blood-draw timepoint, two biological replicates of bulk PBMCs were obtained. A standard Ficoll-Paque protocol was used to isolate PBMCs from peripheral blood. TriZol was used to extract RNA from bulk PBMCs, from CD4 and CD8 fractions, and from dextramer-positive and dextramer-negative fractions. This TCR was sampled from a man between 18 and 29 years old who received the YFV17D yellow fever vaccine. The sequencing here drew on PBMCs, taken about 5 days after the first yellow fever vaccination. This chain joins TRBV4-2 to TRBJ1-2, and 9 junctional nucleotides match TRBD1. The bases are TGTGCCAGCAGCCAAGAACTGACAGGGGGTAAATATGGCTACACCTTC. Translated, it gives CASSQELTGGKYGYTF.